A selection of T cell receptor beta chains follows, all from one sample in a study of OX40 agonist ivuxolimab in advanced cancers. Here immunoSEQ multiplex PCR was the method, and the copy in TCRdb shows in-frame clones only, minus some. The sample has 53,000 or so clones; 87% are singletons. This sample comprised CD4+ or CD8+ T cells sorted from blood, obtained in a trial of the OX40 agonist ivuxolimab. Source of these receptors: an adult with an advanced solid tumor such as melanoma, head and neck, liver or kidney cancer. CDR3s include the opening cysteine and the closing phenylalanine or tryptophan. D genes are given only for firm matches. Size is stated for part of the rows, as once, few or many counts, or as a class when the clone is expanded.

v_call	d_call	clone_size	j_call	cdr3_aa	cdr3_nt
TRBV30	-	-	TRBJ1-5	CAWCPGASNQPQHF	TGTGCCTGGTGTCCCGGGGCGAGCAATCAGCCCCAGCATTTT
TRBV18	-	-	TRBJ1-5	CASSPPQGNQPQHF	TGTGCCAGCTCACCCCCCCAAGGCAATCAGCCCCAGCATTTT
TRBV2	-	-	TRBJ1-5	CASSGATGLNQPQHF	TGTGCCAGCAGTGGAGCGACAGGCCTAAATCAGCCCCAGCATTTT
TRBV9	-	-	TRBJ2-7	CASSARDGSSYEQYF	TGTGCCAGCAGCGCCCGGGACGGAAGCTCCTACGAGCAGTACTTC
TRBV9	-	once	TRBJ2-3	CASSVGRHLFTQYF	TGTGCCAGCAGCGTAGGTAGGCATCTGTTCACGCAGTATTTT
TRBV6-6	TRBD2	once	TRBJ2-7	CASKTSGISYEQYF	TGTGCCAGCAAGACTAGCGGGATTTCCTACGAGCAGTACTTC
TRBV19	TRBD1	-	TRBJ1-1	CASSTRTGSENTEAFF	TGTGCCAGTAGTACGAGGACAGGGTCGGAGAACACTGAAGCTTTCTTT
TRBV19	-	-	TRBJ2-7	CASSIVAGNIGAYEQYF	TGTGCCAGTAGTATAGTGGCGGGAAACATCGGTGCCTACGAGCAGTACTTC
TRBV5-4	TRBD1	-	TRBJ1-4	CASSQGQGSPTEKLFF	TGTGCCAGCAGCCAGGGACAGGGGTCCCCAACTGAAAAACTGTTTTTT
TRBV6-5	TRBD2	-	TRBJ2-7	CASSYIAGVYEQYF	TGTGCCAGCAGTTACATTGCGGGAGTGTACGAGCAGTACTTC
TRBV6-5	TRBD1	-	TRBJ2-5	CASSSGQGAETQYF	TGTGCCAGCAGTTCGGGACAGGGGGCTGAGACCCAGTACTTC
TRBV15	-	few	TRBJ1-2	CATSREPRVGNYGYTF	TGTGCCACCAGCAGAGAACCCCGGGTGGGGAACTATGGCTACACCTTC
TRBV9	TRBD1	-	TRBJ1-6	CASREGQADSPLHF	TGTGCCAGCAGGGAAGGACAGGCGGATTCACCCCTCCACTTT